These T cell receptor beta chains were read from a single sample in a study of OX40 agonist ivuxolimab in advanced cancers. TCRdb's copy holds only in-frame clones and misses some; the assay was immunoSEQ multiplex PCR. The sample gives approximately 100,000 clones, 70% to 90% of which show up once; around 0.76% is in the top ten. Sequencing used CD4+ or CD8+ T cells sorted from blood, obtained in a trial of the OX40 agonist ivuxolimab. The receptors were sampled from an adult with an advanced solid tumor such as melanoma, head and neck, liver or kidney cancer. Each CDR3 is given with its conserved first and last residue. Fields, in order: clone size, CDR3 length, D gene, J gene, V gene, CDR3 protein, CDR3 DNA. D genes are given only for firm matches. Clone size is shown for a subset of rows, as once, few, many or a class of expanded clone.

.,17,TRBD1,TRBJ1-1,TRBV28,CASTADRGVPAGRGAFF,TGTGCCAGCACCGCGGACAGGGGCGTCCCCGCTGGCAGGGGAGCTTTCTTT
few,15,.,TRBJ2-3,TRBV4-1,CASSQDNVAGDTQYF,TGCGCCAGCAGCCAAGATAACGTCGCCGGAGATACGCAGTATTTT
.,12,TRBD1,TRBJ1-1,TRBV6-6,CATTRGETEAFF,TGTGCCACCACCAGGGGGGAAACTGAAGCTTTCTTT
few,14,.,TRBJ1-2,TRBV28,CASISGEGIYGYTF,TGTGCCAGCATCTCCGGCGAAGGGATCTATGGCTACACCTTC
.,14,.,TRBJ2-6,TRBV29-1,CSVVLASGANVLTF,TGCAGCGTTGTCCTCGCCTCCGGGGCCAACGTCCTGACTTTC
.,12,.,TRBJ2-5,TRBV30,CAWTIGSETQYF,TGTGCCTGGACAATCGGGTCGGAGACCCAGTACTTC
.,13,.,TRBJ1-2,TRBV6-5,CASSRNYNYGYTF,TGTGCCAGCAGCCGAAACTACAACTATGGCTACACCTTC
.,12,.,TRBJ2-5,TRBV11-2,CASRPVGETQYF,TGTGCCAGCAGGCCAGTCGGAGAGACCCAGTACTTC
.,15,TRBD1,TRBJ2-5,TRBV7-2,CASSPDGTGVETQYF,TGTGCCAGCAGCCCCGATGGGACAGGGGTGGAGACCCAGTACTTC
.,14,TRBD1,TRBJ2-7,TRBV2,CASRSGTGSYEQYF,TGTGCCAGCAGGTCCGGGACAGGGTCCTACGAGCAGTACTTC
once,14,.,TRBJ1-3,TRBV6-6,CASSYGGAGNTIYF,TGTGCCAGCAGTTATGGAGGGGCTGGAAACACCATATATTTT
.,12,.,TRBJ1-5,TRBV18,CASSPGSQPQHF,TGTGCCAGCTCCCCAGGGTCACAGCCCCAGCATTTT
.,15,TRBD1,TRBJ1-2,TRBV28,CASSLGTGAPYGYTF,TGTGCCAGCAGTTTAGGGACAGGGGCCCCTTATGGCTACACCTTC
.,16,.,TRBJ1-2,TRBV18,CASSPPGQGSNYGYTF,TGTGCCAGCTCGCCCCCCGGGCAGGGCAGTAACTATGGCTACACCTTC
once,14,.,TRBJ2-2,TRBV6-5,CASSYGGGTGELFF,TGTGCCAGCAGTTACGGTGGGGGCACCGGGGAGCTGTTTTTT
.,19,.,TRBJ1-2,TRBV12-5,CASGLVGLAGLFGDYGYTF,TGTGCTAGTGGTTTGGTTGGTTTAGCAGGCTTGTTTGGCGACTATGGCTACACCTTC
.,12,TRBD2,TRBJ2-1,TRBV7-9,CASTRGASEQFF,TGTGCCAGCACGCGGGGGGCGAGCGAGCAGTTCTTC
.,15,TRBD2,TRBJ2-2,TRBV2,CASRGLAVNTGELFF,TGTGCCAGCAGAGGACTAGCGGTGAACACCGGGGAGCTGTTTTTT
.,17,TRBD1,TRBJ1-3,TRBV4-1,CASSQLGQRSSGNTIYF,TGCGCCAGCAGCCAACTGGGACAGAGGAGCTCTGGAAACACCATATATTTT
.,17,.,TRBJ1-5,TRBV18,CASSPRGGQGSNQPQHF,TGTGCCAGCTCACCCCGAGGGGGTCAGGGGAGCAATCAGCCCCAGCATTTT
.,15,TRBD2,TRBJ2-5,TRBV18,CASSPIAGNQETQYF,TGTGCCAGCTCACCAATAGCGGGGAACCAAGAGACCCAGTACTTC
.,15,.,TRBJ1-1,TRBV5-1,CASSFTAGLNTEAFF,TGCGCCAGCAGCTTTACTGCGGGGCTCAACACTGAAGCTTTCTTT
.,14,TRBD1,TRBJ1-6,TRBV4-1,CASSQGDRNSPLHF,TGCGCCAGCAGCCAAGGGGACAGGAATTCACCCCTCCACTTT
.,13,.,TRBJ1-1,TRBV2,CASSEREGTEAFF,TGTGCCAGCAGTGAAAGAGAAGGCACTGAAGCTTTCTTT
.,14,.,TRBJ2-3,TRBV9,CASSVSGLSDTQYF,TGTGCCAGCAGCGTTTCCGGTCTTTCAGATACGCAGTATTTT
.,16,.,TRBJ1-5,TRBV18,CASSPRGPYSNQPQHF,TGTGCCAGCTCACCCAGGGGACCCTATAGCAATCAGCCCCAGCATTTT
.,13,.,TRBJ2-7,TRBV18,CASSPDLQGEQYF,TGTGCCAGCTCCCCTGACCTCCAAGGCGAGCAGTACTTC
.,12,TRBD1,TRBJ2-7,TRBV29-1,CSVAGQGYEQYF,TGCAGCGTTGCGGGACAGGGCTACGAGCAGTACTTC
.,13,.,TRBJ2-7,TRBV27,CASRNSNSGEQYF,TGTGCCAGCAGAAATAGTAATTCCGGCGAGCAGTACTTC
.,14,.,TRBJ2-7,TRBV5-4,CASSLRARQEEQYF,TGTGCCAGCAGCTTGCGGGCTCGGCAGGAGGAGCAGTACTTC
.,11,TRBD1,TRBJ1-2,TRBV6-5,CASNDRGGYTF,TGTGCCAGCAATGACAGGGGTGGCTACACCTTC
.,13,TRBD1,TRBJ2-7,TRBV27,CASRRDRVSEQYF,TGTGCCAGCCGCCGGGACAGGGTCTCCGAGCAGTACTTC
.,17,TRBD2,TRBJ2-1,TRBV11-2,CASSLRLAGAAYNEQFF,TGTGCCAGCAGCCTTCGACTAGCGGGGGCCGCATACAATGAGCAGTTCTTC
few,15,TRBD1,TRBJ1-3,TRBV6-5,CASSLQGVAGNTIYF,TGTGCCAGCAGTCTACAGGGGGTGGCTGGAAACACCATATATTTT
.,12,.,TRBJ1-1,TRBV23-1,CASSQPRSVAFF,TGCGCCAGCAGTCAACCTCGCTCGGTAGCTTTCTTT
.,15,TRBD1,TRBJ2-5,TRBV5-5,CASSLVTGGQQTQYF,TGTGCCAGCAGCTTGGTTACAGGGGGGCAACAGACCCAGTACTTC
.,15,.,TRBJ2-7,TRBV27,CASSLSWQGRYEQYF,TGTGCCAGCAGTTTATCATGGCAGGGACGCTACGAGCAGTACTTC
.,14,.,TRBJ2-3,TRBV7-2,CASSTKAGTDTQYF,TGTGCCAGCAGCACTAAGGCAGGGACAGATACGCAGTATTTT
.,13,.,TRBJ1-6,TRBV28,CASSSGVHSPLHF,TGTGCCAGCAGTTCAGGGGTTCATTCACCCCTCCACTTT
.,15,.,TRBJ1-2,TRBV7-3,CASSLSGGRQDGYTF,TGTGCCAGCAGCTTAAGTGGGGGGCGCCAGGATGGCTACACCTTC
.,18,TRBD1,TRBJ2-4,TRBV23-1,CASSHRLNRGCAKNIQYF,TGCGCCAGCAGTCATAGATTAAACAGGGGTTGTGCCAAAAACATTCAGTACTTC
.,13,.,TRBJ2-6,TRBV7-2,CASSFAPLNVLTF,TGTGCCAGCAGCTTCGCACCCCTTAACGTCCTGACTTTC
few,12,.,TRBJ2-7,TRBV19,CASSMVGYEQYF,TGTGCCAGTAGTATGGTGGGCTACGAGCAGTACTTC
.,19,.,TRBJ1-3,TRBV4-1,CASSQGSGKAKAAGNTIYF,TGCGCCAGCAGCCAAGGGTCAGGGAAGGCCAAGGCCGCTGGAAACACCATATATTTT
.,14,.,TRBJ2-5,TRBV11-2,CASSQGRTVETQYF,TGTGCCAGCAGCCAGGGGCGGACTGTCGAGACCCAGTACTTC
.,14,.,TRBJ1-3,TRBV28,CASSLLGTGNTIYF,TGTGCCAGCAGTTTGTTGGGCACAGGAAACACCATATATTTT
.,12,.,TRBJ1-2,TRBV30,CAWSVARYGYTF,TGTGCCTGGAGTGTGGCCAGGTATGGCTACACCTTC
once,14,.,TRBJ2-3,TRBV6-4,CASSDRGITDTQYF,TGTGCCAGCAGTGACCGGGGGATCACAGATACGCAGTATTTT
.,16,TRBD1,TRBJ2-7,TRBV7-8,CASSLLSDRGSGEQYF,TGTGCCAGCAGCTTACTATCGGACAGGGGCTCCGGGGAGCAGTACTTC
.,16,.,TRBJ2-4,TRBV4-1,CASSLQGTLAKNIQYF,TGCGCCAGCAGCCTCCAAGGGACCCTAGCCAAAAACATTCAGTACTTC
once,16,TRBD1,TRBJ2-1,TRBV5-4,CASNKISGQGDNEQFF,TGTGCCAGCAACAAAATCTCGGGACAGGGAGACAATGAGCAGTTCTTC
.,12,TRBD1,TRBJ1-2,TRBV28,CASSIQGGRYTF,TGTGCCAGCAGTATCCAGGGGGGTCGCTACACCTTC
.,19,TRBD2,TRBJ2-3,TRBV9,CASSVRGWGLAGLTDTQYF,TGTGCCAGCAGCGTAAGAGGGTGGGGACTAGCGGGTCTCACAGATACGCAGTATTTT
.,15,TRBD1,TRBJ1-4,TRBV19,CASRPRQGEGAKLFF,TGTGCCAGTAGGCCACGACAGGGGGAGGGGGCGAAACTGTTTTTT
.,15,.,TRBJ2-1,TRBV1,CTSSLLAGPYNEQFF,TGCACCAGCAGCCTACTAGCGGGGCCCTACAATGAGCAGTTCTTC